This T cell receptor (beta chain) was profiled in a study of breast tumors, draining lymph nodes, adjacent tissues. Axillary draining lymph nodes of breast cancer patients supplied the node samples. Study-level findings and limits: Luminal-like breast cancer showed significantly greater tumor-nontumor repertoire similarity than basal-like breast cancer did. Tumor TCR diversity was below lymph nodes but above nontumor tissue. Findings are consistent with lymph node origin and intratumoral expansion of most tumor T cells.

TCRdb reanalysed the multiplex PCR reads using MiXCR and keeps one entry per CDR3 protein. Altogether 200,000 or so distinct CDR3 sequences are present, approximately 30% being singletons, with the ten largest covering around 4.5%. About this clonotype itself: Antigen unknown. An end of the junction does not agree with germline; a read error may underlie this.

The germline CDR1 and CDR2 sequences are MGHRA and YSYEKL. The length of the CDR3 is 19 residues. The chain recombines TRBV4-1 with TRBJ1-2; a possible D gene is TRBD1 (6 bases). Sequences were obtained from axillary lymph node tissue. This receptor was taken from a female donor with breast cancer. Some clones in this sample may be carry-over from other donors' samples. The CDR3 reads CANSLLGGGAGRNLYGYTF. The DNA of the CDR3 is TGCGCCAACAGCCTCTTAGGGGGGGGCGCCGGGAGAAATCTTTATGGCTACACCTTC.